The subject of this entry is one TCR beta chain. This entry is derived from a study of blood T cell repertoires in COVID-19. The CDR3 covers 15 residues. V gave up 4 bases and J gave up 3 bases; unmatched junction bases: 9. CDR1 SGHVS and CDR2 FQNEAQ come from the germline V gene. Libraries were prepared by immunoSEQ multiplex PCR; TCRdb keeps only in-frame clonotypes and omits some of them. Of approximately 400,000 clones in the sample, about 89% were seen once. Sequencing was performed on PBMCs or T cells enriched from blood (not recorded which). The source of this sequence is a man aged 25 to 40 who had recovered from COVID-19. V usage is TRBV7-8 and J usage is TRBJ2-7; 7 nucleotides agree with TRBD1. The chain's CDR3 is CASSSSPDRFYEQYF. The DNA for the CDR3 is TGTGCCAGCAGCTCATCCCCGGACAGGTTCTACGAGCAGTACTTC.